The clone carrying this T cell receptor (beta chain) has at least ten counts. Between the trimmed V and J ends, which lost 0 bases and 4 bases, there was a span of 16 bases. This CDR3 region has 15 residues. Per the germline V gene, CDR1 is DFQATT and CDR2 is SNEGSKA (reference sequence). This record belongs to a study of identical twins. TCRdb fed the 5' RACE reads into MiXCR, producing one record per CDR3 protein. The sample lists approximately 250,000 distinct CDR3 sequences; 6% to 7% were seen once. Another study also made use of these data, one on T cells expressing NK-cell markers.

Material for sequencing was CD8+ T cells sorted from blood. The V gene is TRBV20-1, the J gene TRBJ2-7; D is possibly TRBD2 (6 bases). The receptor was isolated from a young woman in good health. The CDR3 loop is CSARDGDGGWYEQYF. The CDR3 region has the DNA TGCAGTGCTAGAGATGGGGACGGGGGTTGGTACGAGCAGTACTTC.